This is a list of T cell receptor beta chains from one sample in a study of spatial heterogeneity in lung cancer. Each CDR3 protein gets one entry after TCRdb re-called the 5' RACE reads with MiXCR. The profile covers approximately 66,000 distinct CDR3 sequences, with around 6% appearing a single time and over 12% taken by the ten largest. The sequenced sample was PBMCs, obtained at surgery. These receptors were collected from a female donor with early-stage non-small cell lung cancer. CDR3s include the opening cysteine and the closing phenylalanine or tryptophan. D genes are given only for firm matches. Size is stated for part of the rows, as once, few or many counts, or as a class when the clone is expanded.

len: 14
d_gene: TRBD2
v_gene: TRBV28
abundance: many
j_gene: TRBJ2-3
CDR3nt: TGTGCCAGCAGTTCACTAGCGGAGGCAGATACGCAGTATTTT
CDR3aa: CASSSLAEADTQYF

len: 15
d_gene: -
v_gene: TRBV5-1
abundance: many
j_gene: TRBJ2-2
CDR3nt: TGCGCCAGCAGCTTGAACAATCTGAACACCGGGGAGCTGTTTTTT
CDR3aa: CASSLNNLNTGELFF

len: 16
d_gene: -
v_gene: TRBV7-3
abundance: few
j_gene: TRBJ2-1
CDR3nt: TGTGCCAGCAGCTTAACAGGTCAGGGGGGCTACAATGAGCAGTTCTTC
CDR3aa: CASSLTGQGGYNEQFF

len: 12
d_gene: -
v_gene: TRBV2
abundance: -
j_gene: TRBJ2-7
CDR3nt: TGTGCCAGCAGTCCACAGGACTACGAGCAGTACTTC
CDR3aa: CASSPQDYEQYF

len: 13
d_gene: -
v_gene: TRBV16
abundance: many
j_gene: TRBJ1-5
CDR3nt: TGTGCCAGCAGCCAAAACAGTGATCAGCCCCAGCATTTT
CDR3aa: CASSQNSDQPQHF

len: 12
d_gene: -
v_gene: TRBV5-4
abundance: many
j_gene: TRBJ2-7
CDR3nt: TGTGCCAGCAGTCCCGGACGGGGGGAGCAGTACTTC
CDR3aa: CASSPGRGEQYF

len: 11
d_gene: -
v_gene: TRBV29-1
abundance: many
j_gene: TRBJ1-2
CDR3nt: TGCAGCGTTGAACGGGGAGGTGGCTACACCTTC
CDR3aa: CSVERGGGYTF

len: 12
d_gene: -
v_gene: TRBV6-6
abundance: -
j_gene: TRBJ1-1
CDR3nt: TGTGCCAGCAGTTACGAGTATGCTGAAGCTTTCTTT
CDR3aa: CASSYEYAEAFF

len: 15
d_gene: TRBD2
v_gene: TRBV9
abundance: many
j_gene: TRBJ2-3
CDR3nt: TGTGCCAGCAGCGGAAGCGGGAGATGGGGAGATACGCAGTATTTT
CDR3aa: CASSGSGRWGDTQYF

len: 16
d_gene: TRBD1
v_gene: TRBV12-3/TRBV12-4
abundance: few
j_gene: TRBJ1-3
CDR3nt: TGTGCCAGCAGTCCACCGACAGGGAACTCTGGAAACACCATATATTTT
CDR3aa: CASSPPTGNSGNTIYF

len: 15
d_gene: -
v_gene: TRBV6-1
abundance: many
j_gene: TRBJ1-3
CDR3nt: TGTGCCAGCAGTGTCGCTGAACGCTCTGGAAACACCATATATTTT
CDR3aa: CASSVAERSGNTIYF

len: 16
d_gene: TRBD1
v_gene: TRBV3-1
abundance: many
j_gene: TRBJ2-7
CDR3nt: TGTGCCAGCAGCCTGTTACCGGGACAGGGGGCGCGTGAGCAGTACTTC
CDR3aa: CASSLLPGQGAREQYF

len: 15
d_gene: -
v_gene: TRBV24-1
abundance: -
j_gene: TRBJ2-3
CDR3nt: TGTGCCACCAGTGATTGGGGGTTGTCCACAGATACGCAGTATTTT
CDR3aa: CATSDWGLSTDTQYF

len: 17
d_gene: -
v_gene: TRBV11-2
abundance: -
j_gene: TRBJ1-3
CDR3nt: TGTGCCAGCAGCTTAGGGACAAGTTACTTCTCTGGAAACACCATATATTTT
CDR3aa: CASSLGTSYFSGNTIYF

len: 16
d_gene: TRBD1
v_gene: TRBV6-6
abundance: -
j_gene: TRBJ2-5
CDR3nt: TGTGCCAGCAGATATAGGACAGGAGGAAACCAAGAGACCCAGTACTTC
CDR3aa: CASRYRTGGNQETQYF

len: 14
d_gene: -
v_gene: TRBV6-5
abundance: many
j_gene: TRBJ2-1
CDR3nt: TGTGCCAGCAGTCCACTGGGCAGCTACAATGAGCAGTTCTTC
CDR3aa: CASSPLGSYNEQFF

len: 17
d_gene: -
v_gene: TRBV5-1
abundance: -
j_gene: TRBJ2-3
CDR3nt: TGCGCCAGCAGCTCCGTGAGGAACTACGTCGGCACAGATACGCAGTATTTT
CDR3aa: CASSSVRNYVGTDTQYF

len: 11
d_gene: -
v_gene: TRBV10-3
abundance: many
j_gene: TRBJ1-2
CDR3nt: TGTGCCATCAGTGATGCGACCGGCTACACCTTC
CDR3aa: CAISDATGYTF

len: 16
d_gene: -
v_gene: TRBV5-1
abundance: -
j_gene: TRBJ2-3
CDR3nt: TGCGCCAGCAGCTTGGTAGGGGAACCTAGCACAGATACGCAGTATTTT
CDR3aa: CASSLVGEPSTDTQYF

len: 15
d_gene: -
v_gene: TRBV11-2
abundance: many
j_gene: TRBJ2-1
CDR3nt: TGTGCCAGCAGCCGGCGAGGGAGCTCCTACAATGAGCAGTTCTTC
CDR3aa: CASSRRGSSYNEQFF

len: 13
d_gene: -
v_gene: TRBV19
abundance: medium-sized
j_gene: TRBJ1-1
CDR3nt: TGTGCCAGTAGTATGCCCAGGAACACTGAAGCTTTCTTT
CDR3aa: CASSMPRNTEAFF

len: 18
d_gene: -
v_gene: TRBV28
abundance: many
j_gene: TRBJ1-2
CDR3nt: TGTGCCAGCAGTGGAGCGGGGGTCCCCAACCTTTCTAACTATGGCTACACCTTC
CDR3aa: CASSGAGVPNLSNYGYTF